This T cell receptor beta chain appears in the sequencing data of a study of shared clonotypes between healthy human individuals. About the research overall: CD8 memory received one plate per donor, CD8 naive two, CD4 memory three and CD4 naive three.

The germline V and J ends were trimmed by 10 bases and 2 bases, with 15 bases remaining between them. This CDR3 has 13 amino acids. From germline, CDR1 is MDHEN and CDR2 SYDVKM. Sequencing was performed with immunoSEQ multiplex PCR; in TCRdb, only in-frame clones are kept and a portion is missing. The data contain about 1.1 million clones, around 77% of them seen just once; the ten biggest clones take up about 0.94%. This clone was seen a handful of times. The sequenced sample consisted of memory CD4+ T cells from PBMCs. As to subset: CD45RA-negative fraction. The chain employs TRBV28 and TRBJ2-7; D is perhaps TRBD1 (5 bases). The sequence came from a man aged 18-30 years in good health. Some clones in this sample may be carry-over from other donors' samples. The CDR3 nucleotides read TGTGCCACCTTAGGGGCTCCCGCCTACGAGCAGTACTTC. Protein sequence: CATLGAPAYEQYF.